This entry describes one T cell receptor beta chain. The antigen remains undetermined. Samples came from healthy bone marrow donors. This sample is drawn from a study of cytomegalovirus exposure and HLA in healthy donors. Study-wide results and caveats: The classifier reportedly diagnosed cytomegalovirus status with high sensitivity and specificity. In a later analysis, the majority of CMV-associated beta chains seemingly showed HLA restriction.

The CDR3 is 13 residues long. Germline V gene sequence: CDR1 SQVTM, CDR2 ANQGSEA. Trimming cost V 8 bases and J 10 bases; bases outside gene matches: 14. It was with 60 Vbeta and 13 Jbeta primers that the PCR ran. Generated by immunoSEQ multiplex PCR, the TCRdb table keeps only in-frame clones and is missing some. The table lists 99,000 or so clones, around 86% of them singletons. Material: PBMCs. The source of this sequence is a female donor in good health and CMV-seropositive. J is TRBJ2-1 and V is TRBV29-1; TRBD2 matches at 7 bases. The CDR3 DNA reads TGCAGCTTCCGACTAGCCCCTCCGGAGGAGCAGTTCTTC. It is translated as CSFRLAPPEEQFF.